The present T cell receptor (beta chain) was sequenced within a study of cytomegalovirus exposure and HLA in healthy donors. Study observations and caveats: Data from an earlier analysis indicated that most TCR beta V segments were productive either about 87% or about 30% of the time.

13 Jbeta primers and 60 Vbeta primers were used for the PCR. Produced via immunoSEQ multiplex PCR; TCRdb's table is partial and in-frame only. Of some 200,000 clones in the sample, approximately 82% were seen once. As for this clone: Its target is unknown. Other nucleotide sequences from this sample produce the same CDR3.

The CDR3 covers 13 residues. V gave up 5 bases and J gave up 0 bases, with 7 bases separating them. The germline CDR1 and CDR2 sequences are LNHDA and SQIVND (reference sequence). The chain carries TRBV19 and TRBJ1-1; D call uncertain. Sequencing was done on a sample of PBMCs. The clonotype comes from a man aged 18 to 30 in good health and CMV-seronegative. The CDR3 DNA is TGTGCCAGTAGTGCTGGCCTGAACACTGAAGCTTTCTTT. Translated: CASSAGLNTEAFF.